A single sample gave rise to the 6 T cell receptor beta chains below, sequenced in a study of post-analysis software for immune sequencing data. These TCRs are of unknown antigen specificity. Built from TCR beta cDNA, the libraries had unique molecular identifiers in them. TCRdb re-derived calls from the PCR reads in MiXCR, one entry per CDR3 protein. The sample consists of fewer than 700,000 distinct CDR3 sequences, roughly 47% of them appearing once. Study findings and constraints: The study found TRBV5-6, TRBV5-1 and TRBV20-1 among about five TRBV segments more frequent in patients than controls.

The specimen sequenced was blood. The source of these receptors is a girl between 10 and 17 years old with multiple sclerosis.

This clonotype occurred a few times. This rearrangement joins TRBV4-1 to TRBJ2-4, with D possibly being TRBD1 or TRBD2 (5 bases each). The V gene lost 3 bases and the J gene lost 1 base, with 13 bases spanning the gap. The germline V gene encodes CDR1 MGHRA and CDR2 YSYEKL. The CDR3 runs to 16 residues. The CDR3 reads CASSQPTEGAKNIQYF. The CDR3 DNA is TGCGCCAGCAGCCAGCCGACAGAGGGGGCCAAAAACATTCAGTACTTC.

This clonotype was recorded only once. V and J are TRBV2 and TRBJ2-3, with 10 positions matching TRBD2. The CDR3 covers 15 residues. J gave up 2 bases and V 6 bases, and 5 bases lay outside the gene matches. Germline CDR1 reads SNHLY; CDR2 reads FYNNEI. The CDR3 reads CASSTTSGDTDTQYF. CDR3 DNA sequence: TGTGCCAGCAGCACAACTAGCGGGGACACAGATACGCAGTATTTT.

The V call is TRBV29-1, the J call TRBJ1-1, with D possibly being TRBD1 (6 bases). Per the germline V gene, CDR1 is SQVTM and CDR2 is ANQGSEA. CDR3 size: 12 residues. V was clipped by 7 bases and J by 10 bases, with 19 bases between them. The CDR3 DNA follows: TGCAGCGGATGGGGGGCGCGGCACGGAGCTTTCTTT. Translating it yields CSGWGARHGAFF. The complete variable domain, with remaining parts taken from reference TRBV29-1 and TRBJ1-1, reads SAVISQKPSRDICQRGTSLTIQCQVDSQVTMMFWYRQQPGQSLTLIATANQGSEATYESGFVIDKFPISRPNLTFSTLTVSNMSPEDSSIYLCSGWGARHGAFFGQGTRLTVV.

This chain joins TRBV7-9 and TRBJ1-2; weak D call: TRBD1 (6 bases). This CDR3 has 16 residues. CDR1 SEHNR and CDR2 FQNEAQ come from the germline V gene (reference sequence). V was trimmed by 4 bases and J by 6 bases, leaving 21 bases between them. CDR3 in DNA: TGTGCCAGCAGCTCCACATGGGACACCGCCTTCGATGGCTACACCTTC. This gives the protein CASSSTWDTAFDGYTF.

This clonotype was observed a handful of times. The chain combines TRBV6-1 with TRBJ1-4; the match to TRBD1 covers 8 bases. In germline, CDR1 is MNHNS, CDR2 SASEGT. CDR3 size: 14 residues. Trimming cost V 8 bases and J 4 bases; bases outside gene matches: 6. CDR3: CASCRQGLNEKLFF. Written as DNA, the CDR3 is TGTGCCAGCTGTCGACAGGGGCTTAATGAAAAACTGTTTTTT.

The chain couples TRBV7-8 to TRBJ2-1; 7 positions match TRBD1. The CDR3 runs 16 residues. CDR1 and CDR2 (germline): SGHVS, FQNEAQ. The ends lost 5 bases at V and 4 bases at J; junction bases unmatched: 11. The CDR3 nucleotides read TGTGCCAGCAGCCCCTTGGCCGGACAGGTTTACAATGAGCAGTTCTTC. Encoded protein: CASSPLAGQVYNEQFF. The whole variable domain, remainder taken from reference TRBV7-8 and TRBJ2-1, is GAGVSQSPRYKVAKRGQDVALRCDPISGHVSLFWYQQALGQGPEFLTYFQNEAQLDKSGLPSDRFFAERPEGSVSTLKIQRTQQEDSAVYLCASSPLAGQVYNEQFFGPGTRLTVL.